This TCR beta chain was obtained from a study of Tregs in tolerant kidney transplant recipients. Study-level findings and limits: Biological reproducibility was not directly addressed, but technical replication error appeared minimal. Some patients' samples used different primers over time, so nucleotide sequences weren't comparable.

CDR3 size: 14 residues. V was clipped by 4 bases and J by 0 bases; unmatched bases: 3. Germline CDR1 is SGHTA and CDR2 is FQGNSA. On this clone itself: Its target is unknown.

Recipients received nonmyeloablative bone marrow transplants from related graft donors, with transient mixed chimerism. Unstimulated Tregs (CD4+CD25+CD127-) and CD4+CD25- non-Tregs were sorted from PBMCs. Only in-frame clones appear in the TCRdb table, and some are missing; sequencing was by immunoSEQ multiplex PCR. The sample has around 86,000 clones, roughly nine tenths seen once; the top ten hold 1.6%. The clonotype originates from a human patient who received a combined kidney and bone marrow transplant. Some T cells may be transferred from the graft donor. The sample here was CD4+ T cells from blood (PBMCs), taken 24 months after the transplant. The chain uses TRBV7-2 and TRBJ2-7, with TRBD1 identical over 7 bases. The CDR3, as DNA: TGTGCCAGCAGCTGGACAGGAGGCTCCTACGAGCAGTACTTC. Translation gives CASSWTGGSYEQYF.